The 27 T cell receptor beta chains below come from one sample, sequenced in a study of OX40 agonist ivuxolimab in advanced cancers. TCRdb's copy holds only in-frame clones and misses some; the assay was immunoSEQ multiplex PCR. The table has around 40,000 clones, 70% to 85% seen once; the top ten hold around 21%. This specimen was CD4+ or CD8+ T cells sorted from blood, taken in a trial of the OX40 agonist ivuxolimab. Receptor source: an adult with an advanced solid tumor such as melanoma, head and neck, liver or kidney cancer.

J is TRBJ1-1 and V is TRBV18; D is undetermined. V gave up 4 bases and J gave up 5 bases, with 5 bases separating them. CDR1 is KGHSH and CDR2 is LQKENI in the germline V gene. The CDR3 is 11 residues long. CDR3 coding DNA: TGTGCCAGCTCACGTATAACTGAAGCTTTCTTT. Protein: CASSRITEAFF.

V and J are TRBV5-1 and TRBJ1-2; tentatively, D is TRBD1 (6 bases). V lost 0 bases and J 4 bases, leaving 13 bases between the germline ends. The V gene's germline CDR1 is SGHRS and CDR2 YFSETQ. CDR3 length: 15 residues. The DNA for the CDR3 is TGCGCCAGCAGCTTGGCGGCAGGGGTTGGCTATGGCTACACCTTC. Translated, it gives CASSLAAGVGYGYTF.

The V call is TRBV11-2, the J call TRBJ2-4; 8 bases agree with TRBD1. CDR1 SGHAT and CDR2 FQNNGV come from the germline V gene. The CDR3 length is 17 residues. J was trimmed by 0 bases and V by 0 bases; bases with no gene match: 4. The CDR3 protein is CASSLDRTGLAKNIQYF. CDR3 nucleotides: TGTGCCAGCAGCTTAGATAGGACAGGGCTAGCCAAAAACATTCAGTACTTC.

V gene TRBV11-2 combines with J gene TRBJ2-5, with unresolved D. The DNA matches TRBJ2-7 better at its end, which makes the J call doubtful. The germline gives CDR1 SGHAT, CDR2 FQNNGV. The CDR3 totals 15 residues. The CDR3 sequence: CASSSLRLGNYEQYF. CDR3 in DNA: TGTGCCAGCAGCTCCCTTAGATTGGGTAACTACGAGCAGTACTTC.

This chain uses TRBV6-5 with TRBJ1-2, with D unresolved. The ends were cut back, 2 bases at V and 0 bases at J, with 10 bases in the middle. CDR1 is MNHEY and CDR2 is SVGAGI in the germline V gene. CDR3 length equals 15 residues. Here the CDR3 DNA reads TGTGCCAGCAGTTACCTCGGGCCTTCTAACTATGGCTACACCTTC. This gives the protein CASSYLGPSNYGYTF.

The chain couples TRBV2 to TRBJ2-5, with 7 nucleotides matching TRBD2. This CDR3 comprises 14 residues. The V gene's germline CDR1 is SNHLY and CDR2 FYNNEI. Germline trimming cut 4 bases from V and 4 bases from J; bases unmatched to any gene: 6. The CDR3 DNA reads TGTGCCAGCAGTGGTACTAGCGCTAGAGAGACCCAGTACTTC. The encoded protein is CASSGTSARETQYF.

This clone was seen just once. Other DNA sequences from this sample encode an identical CDR3 as well. This rearrangement joins TRBV5-1 to TRBJ2-3; TRBD2 matches at 7 bases. CDR1 is SGHRS and CDR2 is YFSETQ in the germline V gene. Losses at the gene ends were 0 bases for V and 1 base for J; bases not matched to a gene: 2. The CDR3 loop spans 15 amino acids. CDR3 sequence reads: CASSLGLAGTDTQYF. CDR3 DNA: TGCGCCAGCAGCTTGGGACTAGCAGGCACAGATACGCAGTATTTT.

This sequence joins TRBV30 and TRBJ1-6; D gene uncertain. This CDR3 comprises 14 residues. The germline V and J ends were trimmed by 4 bases and 0 bases, with 7 bases remaining between them. The V gene's germline CDR1 is GTSNPN and CDR2 SVGIG (reference sequence). DNA for the CDR3: TGTGCCTGGACTCTGAGCTCCTATAATTCACCCCTCCACTTT. Amino acids: CAWTLSSYNSPLHF. The variable domain in full, with the rest retrieved from reference TRBV30 and TRBJ1-6, is SQTIHQWPATLVQPVGSPLSLECTVEGTSNPNLYWYRQAAGRGLQLLFYSVGIGQISSEVPQNLSASRPQDRQFILSSKKLLLSDSGFYLCAWTLSSYNSPLHFGNGTRLTVT.

This clone has a handful of counts. This chain links TRBV28 with TRBJ1-1; D remains ambiguous. CDR1 is MDHEN, CDR2 SYDVKM, per germline. The CDR3 has 18 residues. V lost 1 base and J lost 3, with 21 bases in between. CDR3 sequence: CASSLFFLHWGADTEAFF. The CDR3 region has the DNA TGTGCCAGCAGTTTATTTTTTTTGCATTGGGGAGCCGACACTGAAGCTTTCTTT.

This chain links TRBV2 with TRBJ1-6, with TRBD1 matching 7 bases. The germline V gene encodes CDR1 SNHLY and CDR2 FYNNEI. The CDR3 is 13 residues long. V was pared by 10 bases and J by 10 bases, with 10 bases of the junction left unmatched. The CDR3 sequence: CATTGIRGSPLHF. The CDR3 DNA sequence: TGTGCCACCACGGGGATCAGGGGGTCACCCCTCCACTTT.

The gene calls are TRBV4-3 and TRBJ2-7; D ambiguous. This CDR3 has 15 residues. Germline V CDR1 and CDR2: LGHNA, YSLEER. Trimming cost V 0 bases and J 4 bases, with 13 bases left between them. The DNA of the CDR3 is TGCGCCAGCAGCCAAGATGTGGGTCCGCGGTACGAGCAGTACTTC. It yields the protein CASSQDVGPRYEQYF.

This clone was seen a single time. The chain employs TRBV28 and TRBJ2-1; 14 nucleotides line up with TRBD2. Germline V gives CDR1 MDHEN, CDR2 SYDVKM. With V trimmed by 5 bases and J by 4 bases, 4 bases remained unmatched. The CDR3 is 16 amino acids. CDR3 nucleotide sequence: TGTGCCAGCAGTAGGACTAGCGGGGGGAGGTACAATGAGCAGTTCTTC. Protein: CASSRTSGGRYNEQFF. The full variable domain, completed using reference TRBV28 and TRBJ2-1, is DVKVTQSSRYLVKRTGEKVFLECVQDMDHENMFWYRQDPGLGLRLIYFSYDVKMKEKGDIPEGYSVSREKKERFSLILESASTNQTSMYLCASSRTSGGRYNEQFFGPGTRLTVL.

The chain is built from TRBV19 and TRBJ2-2; 15 bases agree with TRBD2. Germline trimming cut 6 bases from V and 5 bases from J; bases unmatched to any gene: 7. Germline CDR1 and CDR2: LNHDA and SQIVND (reference sequence). CDR3 size: 17 residues. The chain's CDR3 is CASRNLGLAGGTGELFF. CDR3 coding DNA: TGTGCCAGTAGGAACCTCGGACTAGCGGGAGGGACCGGGGAGCTGTTTTTT.

The chain has TRBV7-2 and TRBJ2-7, with D tentatively TRBD2 (6 bases). The ends were cut back, 3 bases at V and 4 bases at J, with 10 bases in the middle. The CDR3 length is 13 residues. Germline V gives CDR1 SGHTA, CDR2 FQGNSA. Here the CDR3 reads CASSLLEGYEQYF. CDR3 DNA: TGTGCCAGCAGCTTGCTGGAGGGGTACGAGCAGTACTTC.

V usage is TRBV18 and J usage is TRBJ1-3; D gene uncertain. CDR3 size: 16 residues. The V and J ends lost 6 bases and 1 base respectively, with 16 bases between them. Germline loops: CDR1 KGHSH, CDR2 LQKENI. CDR3 nucleotide sequence: TGTGCCAGCTCTCCTGACGGCCAAGGATCTGGAAACACCATATATTTT. Its translation: CASSPDGQGSGNTIYF.

Here the CDR3 reads CASTEGNSNQPQHF. In DNA form, the CDR3 reads TGTGCCAGCACAGAGGGAAATAGCAATCAGCCCCAGCATTTT. The genes are TRBV2 and TRBJ1-5, with D unresolved. The ends were cut back, 7 bases at V and 0 bases at J, with 10 bases in the middle. Germline assignment: CDR1 SNHLY and CDR2 FYNNEI. CDR3 size: 14 residues.

The chain couples TRBV19 to TRBJ1-1; no definite D call. Germline V CDR1 and CDR2: LNHDA, SQIVND (reference sequence). The CDR3 is 15 residues long. The V gene lost 1 base and the J gene lost 4 bases, with 13 bases spanning the gap. The CDR3 bases are TGTGCCAGTAGTATAGGATGGCAATCCAGCACTGAAGCTTTCTTT. Translating gives CASSIGWQSSTEAFF.

This clone was seen a few times. Other DNA sequences in this sample translate to the same CDR3. This sequence joins TRBV6-5 and TRBJ1-5; no firm D call. CDR1 is MNHEY, CDR2 SVGAGI, per germline. This CDR3 is built from 13 residues. V was trimmed by 0 bases and J by 7 bases, leaving 7 bases between them. The CDR3 DNA follows: TGTGCCAGCAGTTACTCCCCAGACCAGCCCCAGCATTTT. Its protein is CASSYSPDQPQHF.

The J gene is TRBJ2-5, the V gene TRBV28; D call uncertain. The DNA end is a closer match to TRBJ2-7, so the J assignment may be wrong. Germline assignment: CDR1 MDHEN and CDR2 SYDVKM. This CDR3 has 13 residues. The DNA of the CDR3 is TGTGCCACCTTCAAGGGCACTTTCTACGAGCAGTACTTC. Translated: CATFKGTFYEQYF.

The chain has TRBV5-1 and TRBJ2-5; D unclear. Trimming cost V 4 bases and J 5 bases, with 9 bases left between them. CDR1 and CDR2 (germline): SGHRS, YFSETQ. The CDR3 is 12 amino acids. In DNA, the CDR3 is TGCGCCAGCAGCGTTTGGAGTGAGACCCAGTACTTC. Its translation is CASSVWSETQYF.

This chain links TRBV5-1 with TRBJ2-1; D is ambiguous. Germline CDR1 and CDR2: SGHRS and YFSETQ. V gave up 0 bases and J gave up 0 bases, with 13 bases separating them. CDR3 length equals 17 residues. The CDR3 sequence is CASSLGSGSYSYNEQFF. CDR3 nucleotide sequence: TGCGCCAGCAGCTTGGGATCCGGGTCGTACTCCTACAATGAGCAGTTCTTC.

As concerns this clone: One end of the junction fails to match germline, which may point to a read error. V gene TRBV29-1 combines with J gene TRBJ1-1; 8 positions agree with TRBD1. Germline CDR1 SQVTM, CDR2 ANQGSEA. This CDR3 comprises 12 residues. The CDR3 sequence is CSQRTPGTGTVF. The CDR3 bases are TGCAGCCAGAGAACCCCCGGGACAGGAACGGTCTTT.

The rearrangement joins TRBV4-1 to TRBJ2-5; no firm D call. The closer fit of TRBJ2-7 to the DNA end suggests the J call may be wrong. The CDR3 runs 14 residues. The germline gives CDR1 MGHRA, CDR2 YSYEKL. CDR3 protein: CASSQGVAVYEQYF. CDR3 DNA sequence: TGCGCCAGCAGCCAAGGCGTGGCAGTCTACGAGCAGTACTTC.

This clone was detected once. DNA of the CDR3: TGTGCCTGGAGAACGGGGACAGGGGGATCGGAGACCCAGTACTTC. Protein: CAWRTGTGGSETQYF. This rearrangement joins TRBV30 to TRBJ2-5, with 11 bases lining up with TRBD1. Germline loops: CDR1 GTSNPN, CDR2 SVGIG (reference sequence). This CDR3 has 15 amino acids. V lost 3 bases to trimming and J lost 5 bases; unmatched junction nucleotides: 8.

In regard to this clone: This sample also contains other DNA sequences that code for the same CDR3. The chain employs TRBV28 and TRBJ1-5; D gene ambiguous. Germline assignment: CDR1 MDHEN and CDR2 SYDVKM. V was cut by 6 bases and J by 0 bases, with 6 bases left in between. The CDR3 is 13 amino acids. The CDR3 bases are TGTGCCAGCAGGCAGTATAGCAATCAGCCCCAGCATTTT. Protein: CASRQYSNQPQHF.

This clone was detected a few times. The J gene is TRBJ1-1, the V gene TRBV28; tentative D call: TRBD1 (5 bases). Germline V gene sequence: CDR1 MDHEN, CDR2 SYDVKM. The CDR3 runs to 14 residues. The V end lost 7 bases, the J end lost 5 bases, and 17 bases lay between the germline ends. The CDR3 protein is CASNLGLGVTEAFF. The CDR3 region has the DNA TGTGCCAGCAACCTGGGGCTGGGAGTGACTGAAGCTTTCTTT.

This clone was detected only once. V gene TRBV10-3 combines with J gene TRBJ2-2, with D perhaps matching TRBD1 (6 bases). CDR1 is ENHRY, CDR2 SYGVKD, per germline. V was clipped by 4 bases and J by 1 base, with 13 bases between them. The CDR3 runs to 16 residues. The CDR3: CAISAPGQRNTGELFF. As DNA, the CDR3 is TGTGCCATCAGTGCTCCGGGACAAAGGAACACCGGGGAGCTGTTTTTT.